The rows below give T cell receptor beta chains drawn from one sample of a study of beta chain features in type 1 diabetes. The repertoire was sequenced with immunoSEQ multiplex PCR; TCRdb's copy has only in-frame clones and lacks some. Of 300,000 or so clones detected, less than 15% appear once; the ten largest clones hold roughly 0.015%. The sequencing input was naive CD4+ T cells from blood. The receptors shown here come from a woman between 18 and 29 years old with type 1 diabetes. CDR3s include the opening cysteine and the closing phenylalanine or tryptophan. Each record gives: V gene, CDR3 length, D gene, J gene, clone size, CDR3 protein, CDR3 DNA. A D gene is named only where the DNA matches it firmly. Expanded clones get a size class; other rows say once, few or many, or leave the size out.

V: TRBV4-3
length: 16
D: TRBD2
J: TRBJ2-2
size: .
CDR3: CASSPRLAGVPGELFF
DNA: TGCGCCAGCAGCCCTCGACTAGCGGGAGTGCCCGGGGAGCTGTTTTTT

V: TRBV29-1
length: 13
D: TRBD1
J: TRBJ2-1
size: many
CDR3: CSVTGTGINEQFF
DNA: TGCAGCGTCACAGGGACAGGAATCAATGAGCAGTTCTTC

V: TRBV14
length: 14
D: .
J: TRBJ1-1
size: few
CDR3: CASSQNRVGTEAFF
DNA: TGTGCCAGCAGCCAAAACAGGGTGGGCACTGAAGCTTTCTTT

V: TRBV6-6
length: 15
D: .
J: TRBJ1-2
size: few
CDR3: CASSYSTERNYGYTF
DNA: TGTGCCAGCAGTTACTCGACGGAGCGCAACTATGGCTACACCTTC

V: TRBV5-1
length: 16
D: TRBD1
J: TRBJ1-1
size: .
CDR3: CASSLGPGGLNTEAFF
DNA: TGCGCCAGCAGCTTAGGGCCAGGGGGTCTGAACACTGAAGCTTTCTTT

V: TRBV7-2
length: 14
D: TRBD2
J: TRBJ2-1
size: few
CDR3: CASCPSGMYNEQFF
DNA: TGTGCCAGCTGTCCTAGCGGGATGTACAATGAGCAGTTCTTC

V: TRBV29-1
length: 13
D: .
J: TRBJ2-7
size: .
CDR3: CSGVRQAAYEQYF
DNA: TGCAGCGGGGTGAGACAAGCTGCCTACGAGCAGTACTTC

V: TRBV2
length: 15
D: TRBD2
J: TRBJ2-1
size: .
CDR3: CARALAGRSYNEQFF
DNA: TGTGCCAGGGCCCTAGCGGGAAGGTCCTACAATGAGCAGTTCTTC

V: TRBV29-1
length: 16
D: TRBD2
J: TRBJ2-7
size: .
CDR3: CSVTHPGLAGSYEQYF
DNA: TGCAGCGTTACGCATCCGGGACTAGCGGGGTCCTACGAGCAGTACTTC

V: TRBV19
length: 13
D: .
J: TRBJ2-5
size: few
CDR3: CASSSIGRETQYF
DNA: TGTGCCAGTAGCTCTATTGGGAGGGAGACCCAGTACTTC

V: TRBV29-1
length: 13
D: TRBD1
J: TRBJ2-7
size: .
CDR3: CSVSQDRSYEQYF
DNA: TGCAGCGTCTCCCAGGACAGGTCCTACGAGCAGTACTTC

V: TRBV13
length: 15
D: TRBD2
J: TRBJ2-1
size: few
CDR3: CASSGGLALYNEQFF
DNA: TGTGCCAGCAGCGGGGGACTAGCGCTTTACAATGAGCAGTTCTTC

V: TRBV7-9
length: 16
D: .
J: TRBJ2-7
size: .
CDR3: CASSLVRGVATYEQYF
DNA: TGTGCCAGCAGCTTAGTGCGGGGAGTGGCGACCTACGAGCAGTACTTC

V: TRBV11-2
length: 14
D: .
J: TRBJ2-2
size: once
CDR3: CASSSQGSLRELFF
DNA: TGTGCCAGCAGCTCCCAGGGAAGTTTAAGGGAGCTGTTTTTT

V: TRBV4-1
length: 15
D: .
J: TRBJ2-3
size: .
CDR3: CASSQGLGSTDTQYF
DNA: TGCGCCAGCAGCCAAGGACTAGGAAGCACAGATACGCAGTATTTT

V: TRBV6-4
length: 12
D: TRBD2
J: TRBJ2-1
size: once
CDR3: CASSDFGLGQFF
DNA: TGTGCCAGCAGTGACTTCGGACTAGGTCAGTTCTTC

V: TRBV28
length: 16
D: TRBD1
J: TRBJ1-2
size: .
CDR3: CASSLQGARRAYGYTF
DNA: TGTGCCAGCAGTCTCCAGGGGGCGCGTCGGGCCTATGGCTACACCTTC

V: TRBV7-9
length: 16
D: TRBD2
J: TRBJ2-1
size: few
CDR3: CASSLASGSSYNEQFF
DNA: TGTGCCAGCAGCTTAGCTAGCGGGAGCTCCTACAATGAGCAGTTCTTC

V: TRBV7-9
length: 17
D: .
J: TRBJ2-5
size: .
CDR3: CASSWPSGEVKQETQYF
DNA: TGTGCCAGCAGCTGGCCCTCGGGGGAGGTCAAACAAGAGACCCAGTACTTC

V: TRBV5-4
length: 15
D: TRBD1
J: TRBJ2-5
size: few
CDR3: CASSLGQGVAETQYF
DNA: TGTGCCAGCAGCTTAGGACAGGGGGTTGCAGAGACCCAGTACTTC

V: TRBV20-1
length: 10
D: .
J: TRBJ2-3
size: .
CDR3: CSAITDTQYF
DNA: TGCAGTGCCATCACAGATACGCAGTATTTT

V: TRBV18
length: 16
D: TRBD2
J: TRBJ2-7
size: few
CDR3: CASSPGTSGYSYEQYF
DNA: TGTGCCAGCTCACCTGGGACTAGCGGCTACTCCTACGAGCAGTACTTC

V: TRBV27
length: 16
D: TRBD2
J: TRBJ2-5
size: few
CDR3: CASSPGLAGVGETQYF
DNA: TGTGCCAGCAGCCCTGGACTAGCGGGAGTCGGAGAGACCCAGTACTTC

V: TRBV6-5
length: 15
D: .
J: TRBJ1-2
size: few
CDR3: CASSYVRGADYGYTF
DNA: TGTGCCAGCAGTTATGTACGGGGGGCCGACTATGGCTACACCTTC

V: TRBV18
length: 14
D: TRBD1
J: TRBJ1-2
size: few
CDR3: CASATAPQGPGYTF
DNA: TGTGCCAGCGCCACCGCCCCACAGGGGCCTGGCTACACCTTC

V: TRBV28
length: 15
D: .
J: TRBJ1-2
size: few
CDR3: CASTRGGAWDYGYTF
DNA: TGTGCCAGCACAAGGGGGGGGGCCTGGGACTATGGCTACACCTTC

V: TRBV11-2
length: 15
D: TRBD2
J: TRBJ2-5
size: .
CDR3: CASSFYGTIQETQYF
DNA: TGTGCCAGCAGCTTTTATGGGACTATCCAAGAGACCCAGTACTTC

V: TRBV4-3
length: 16
D: .
J: TRBJ2-3
size: .
CDR3: CASSSLGQEWLDTQYF
DNA: TGCGCCAGCAGCTCTCTGGGGCAGGAGTGGTTGGATACGCAGTATTTT

V: TRBV4-3
length: 16
D: .
J: TRBJ2-1
size: .
CDR3: CASSQDPGGSYNEQFF
DNA: TGCGCCAGCAGCCAAGACCCAGGGGGGTCCTACAATGAGCAGTTCTTC

V: TRBV7-8
length: 15
D: .
J: TRBJ1-1
size: .
CDR3: CASSPLGQTNTEAFF
DNA: TGTGCCAGCAGCCCGCTTGGACAGACGAACACTGAAGCTTTCTTT

V: TRBV18
length: 15
D: .
J: TRBJ1-4
size: few
CDR3: CASSPIPGSGEKLFF
DNA: TGTGCCAGCTCACCAATCCCAGGGTCGGGTGAAAAACTGTTTTTT

V: TRBV28
length: 13
D: .
J: TRBJ1-1
size: .
CDR3: CASTPRTVHEAFF
DNA: TGTGCCAGCACCCCACGGACAGTACATGAAGCTTTCTTT

V: TRBV7-9
length: 13
D: .
J: TRBJ2-7
size: few
CDR3: CASSLWDSYEQYF
DNA: TGTGCCAGCAGCTTATGGGACTCGTACGAGCAGTACTTC

V: TRBV13
length: 16
D: .
J: TRBJ2-6
size: few
CDR3: CATATGDSAGANVLTF
DNA: TGTGCCACTGCGACAGGAGATTCCGCTGGGGCCAACGTCCTGACTTTC

V: TRBV7-8
length: 15
D: TRBD2
J: TRBJ2-3
size: few
CDR3: CASSTRLAVTDTQYF
DNA: TGTGCCAGCAGCACACGACTAGCGGTCACAGATACGCAGTATTTT

V: TRBV19
length: 16
D: .
J: TRBJ1-5
size: few
CDR3: CASSQIGQRLNQPQHF
DNA: TGTGCCAGTTCCCAAATTGGACAGCGCCTCAATCAGCCCCAGCATTTT

V: TRBV5-1
length: 13
D: .
J: TRBJ2-7
size: few
CDR3: CASSPDSSYEQYF
DNA: TGCGCCAGCAGCCCGGACAGCTCCTACGAGCAGTACTTC

V: TRBV28
length: 17
D: .
J: TRBJ2-7
size: few
CDR3: CASSSPRFRLTGYEQYF
DNA: TGTGCCAGCAGTTCCCCACGGTTTCGCCTAACGGGGTACGAGCAGTACTTC

V: TRBV18
length: 14
D: .
J: TRBJ2-1
size: .
CDR3: CASSPSRADNEQFF
DNA: TGTGCCAGCTCACCTTCTAGAGCGGACAATGAGCAGTTCTTC

V: TRBV19
length: 12
D: .
J: TRBJ1-1
size: few
CDR3: CASRIGNTEAFF
DNA: TGTGCCAGTAGAATCGGGAACACTGAAGCTTTCTTT

V: TRBV27
length: 15
D: TRBD1
J: TRBJ1-2
size: few
CDR3: CASSVRTGQLSSPTF
DNA: TGTGCCAGCAGTGTACGAACGGGACAGCTTTCGTCGCCCACCTTC

V: TRBV6-6
length: 15
D: TRBD1
J: TRBJ1-5
size: .
CDR3: CASRAGQVDNQPQHF
DNA: TGTGCCAGCAGGGCGGGACAGGTCGACAATCAGCCCCAGCATTTT

V: TRBV28
length: 14
D: .
J: TRBJ2-4
size: few
CDR3: CASNFRGAKNIQYF
DNA: TGTGCCAGCAATTTCAGAGGGGCCAAAAACATTCAGTACTTC

V: TRBV9
length: 15
D: TRBD2
J: TRBJ2-1
size: few
CDR3: CASSAGTSVYNEQFF
DNA: TGTGCCAGCAGCGCGGGGACTAGCGTATACAATGAGCAGTTCTTC

V: TRBV19
length: 16
D: .
J: TRBJ1-2
size: .
CDR3: CASSNPVGQTHYGYTF
DNA: TGTGCCAGTAGTAACCCCGTGGGGCAGACCCACTATGGCTACACCTTC

V: TRBV30
length: 14
D: TRBD2
J: TRBJ2-1
size: .
CDR3: CAWRGLAGYNEQFF
DNA: TGTGCCTGGAGGGGACTAGCGGGATATAATGAGCAGTTCTTC

V: TRBV28
length: 13
D: .
J: TRBJ2-1
size: .
CDR3: CASRAPSYNEQFF
DNA: TGTGCCAGCAGGGCCCCTTCCTACAATGAGCAGTTCTTC

V: TRBV25-1
length: 15
D: TRBD1
J: TRBJ2-1
size: .
CDR3: CASSGYRGAPNEQFF
DNA: TGTGCCAGCAGTGGGTACAGGGGGGCCCCGAATGAGCAGTTCTTC

V: TRBV25-1
length: 17
D: TRBD2
J: TRBJ2-4
size: .
CDR3: CASSELGSGNAKNIQYF
DNA: TGTGCCAGCAGTGAATTAGGGAGCGGGAACGCCAAAAACATTCAGTACTTC

V: TRBV28
length: 12
D: .
J: TRBJ2-7
size: few
CDR3: CASSIRGYEQYF
DNA: TGTGCCAGCAGTATCCGGGGCTACGAGCAGTACTTC

V: TRBV5-6
length: 17
D: .
J: TRBJ2-1
size: few
CDR3: CASSRGPGGSSYNEQFF
DNA: TGTGCCAGCAGCCGAGGCCCTGGAGGTAGCTCCTACAATGAGCAGTTCTTC

V: TRBV7-9
length: 15
D: TRBD1
J: TRBJ1-4
size: .
CDR3: CASSPGRTGGVLLFF
DNA: TGTGCCAGCAGCCCCGGTAGGACAGGGGGCGTCCTACTGTTTTTT

V: TRBV28
length: 15
D: .
J: TRBJ1-1
size: few
CDR3: CASSLDPRGNTEAFF
DNA: TGTGCCAGCAGTTTGGACCCCAGGGGGAACACTGAAGCTTTCTTT

V: TRBV29-1
length: 12
D: .
J: TRBJ1-1
size: .
CDR3: CSGNRADTEAFF
DNA: TGCAGCGGAAACAGGGCGGACACTGAAGCTTTCTTT

V: TRBV28
length: 16
D: .
J: TRBJ2-7
size: few
CDR3: CASSLLIRERTYEQYF
DNA: TGTGCCAGCAGTTTATTAATACGGGAAAGGACCTACGAGCAGTACTTC